The present T cell receptor beta chain was sequenced within a study of neurological immune-mediated disorders. Study outcomes and limitations: Sharing of CDR3 amino acid sequences among expanded clones across subjects was absent, suggesting private repertoires in all groups. The study found the most TCR clonal expansion in HTLV-1-associated myelopathy and the least in multiple sclerosis, below healthy controls.

CDR1 is SGHRS, CDR2 YFSETQ, per germline. There are 15 residues in the CDR3. The V and J ends lost 2 bases and 2 bases, in that order; junction bases with no gene match: 2. This clonotype was seen repeatedly, ten times or more. Its antigen is currently unknown. The authors produced cDNA by 5'RACE using 10-nucleotide random UMIs. MiXCR, applied by TCRdb to the 5' RACE reads, yields one record per CDR3 protein. The table records fewer than 75,000 distinct CDR3 sequences, 3.5% to 5.5% of them present only once. Source material: PBMCs. The TCR sequence derives from a man aged 25 to 40 with multiple sclerosis. The rearrangement joins TRBV5-1 to TRBJ2-2; 8 bases match TRBD1. CDR3 amino acids: CASSFDRGNTGELFF. As DNA, the CDR3 is TGCGCCAGCAGCTTCGACAGGGGAAACACCGGGGAGCTGTTTTTT.